The 5 T cell receptor beta chains reported below all come from one sample, sequenced in a study of blood T cell repertoires in COVID-19. Sequencing used immunoSEQ multiplex PCR; TCRdb keeps in-frame clones, though not all of them. The sample lists about 150,000 clones; about nine tenths were seen once. Sequences were obtained from PBMCs or T cells enriched from blood (not recorded which). These receptors originate from a man between 45 and 60 years old who had recovered from COVID-19.

The CDR3 region is CASSLQGAANEKLFF. The CDR3 DNA sequence: TGTGCCAGCAGTCTGCAGGGGGCGGCTAATGAAAAACTGTTTTTT. The J gene is TRBJ1-4, the V gene TRBV28, with TRBD1 matching 8 bases. Per germline, CDR1 MDHEN and CDR2 SYDVKM. V was clipped by 5 bases and J by 3 bases; unmatched bases: 5. This CDR3 is built from 15 residues.

This clone was observed a few times. The V and J genes are TRBV15 and TRBJ1-3, with 7 bases lining up with TRBD1. This CDR3 is built from 17 residues. The trim removed 0 bases at V and 0 bases at J, leaving 5 bases unmatched. Germline assignment: CDR1 LNHNV and CDR2 YYDKDF (reference sequence). The CDR3 DNA sequence: TGTGCCACCAGCAGAGACCAGACAGGGATCTCTGGAAACACCATATATTTT. Its protein product is CATSRDQTGISGNTIYF.

The V call is TRBV27, the J call TRBJ1-2; D remains ambiguous. The CDR3 loop spans 14 amino acids. The V and J ends lost 0 bases and 8 bases respectively, with 13 bases between them. CDR1 and CDR2 from the germline V gene are MNHEY and SMNVEV (reference sequence). The CDR3 region has the DNA TGTGCCAGCAGTTTATCAATACAGAATATGGGCTACACCTTC. This sequence encodes CASSLSIQNMGYTF.

J is TRBJ1-1 and V is TRBV11-2; unclear D gene. Germline CDR1 is SGHAT and CDR2 is FQNNGV. The CDR3 loop spans 15 amino acids. The V end was cut by 5 bases, the J end by 6 bases, with 19 bases between. This CDR3 reads CASSPQVPGSAEAFF. The CDR3 region has the DNA TGTGCCAGCAGCCCCCAAGTTCCGGGGAGCGCTGAAGCTTTCTTT.

The V and J genes are TRBV7-9 and TRBJ1-4; D may be TRBD1 (5 bases). V lost 5 bases and J lost 3, with 13 bases in between. Germline loops: CDR1 SEHNR, CDR2 FQNEAQ (reference sequence). The CDR3 totals 15 residues. The CDR3 spells CASSLGAGSNEKLFF. CDR3 DNA: TGTGCCAGCAGCCTTGGGGCAGGGTCTAATGAAAAACTGTTTTTT.